The clone carrying this T cell receptor (beta chain) was picked up a small number of times. Its antigen is not known. PCR was performed a second time for roughly 7 to 11 cycles using a sample-barcoded 5' primer and a J-beta primer mix. TCRdb reanalysed the 5' RACE reads using MiXCR and keeps one entry per CDR3 protein. The table includes about 1,800,000 distinct CDR3 sequences, roughly 27% detected once. The entry originates in a study of blood T cells in healthy people across ages. Findings of the study overall: A strong correlation between TCR beta diversity and naive T cell percentage was seen.

The CDR3 sequence is 15 residues long. The germline V gene encodes CDR1 SGHKS and CDR2 YYEKEE (reference sequence). V lost 0 bases, J lost 4 bases, and 12 bases lay in between. The clonotype was recovered from a woman aged 25 to 39 in good health. The sequencing input was blood. This sequence joins TRBV5-5 and TRBJ2-3; D uncertain. CDR3 DNA: TGTGCCAGCAGCTTGGTACCTGACCGGGCAGATACGCAGTATTTT. This encodes CASSLVPDRADTQYF.